This T cell receptor beta chain is drawn from a study of patients and donors after allogeneic stem cell transplantation. TCRdb re-called the RT-PCR reads with MiXCR, one entry per CDR3 protein. The data hold 30,000 to 35,000 distinct CDR3 sequences, with almost 7% observed a single time. This clonotype was counted many times. The sequence came from a human donor who was either an allogeneic HSCT recipient or a stem cell or donor lymphocyte infusion donor (not recorded which). It is not recorded whose cells these are; they may come from a transplant donor. Sequenced: blood, either unsorted or a sorted T cell fraction (not recorded which).

CDR3 region: CASSLEGLREAFF. The CDR3 DNA reads as TGTGCCAGCAGTTTAGAGGGTTTGAGAGAAGCTTTCTTT. The chain is built from TRBV28 and TRBJ1-1; D call uncertain. V lost 2 bases to trimming and J lost 8 bases, with 12 bases between them. The CDR3 has 13 amino acids. Germline V CDR1 and CDR2: MDHEN, SYDVKM.